This T cell receptor (beta chain) appears in the sequencing data of a study of control samples from healthy donors and cancer patients. Clones were read by immunoSEQ multiplex PCR, and TCRdb kept only the in-frame ones, dropping some. The sample includes about 98,000 clones, roughly 86% seen only once; the top ten take about 2%. This CDR3 is 13 amino acids long. Germline-derived CDR1 and CDR2 are MNHEY and SVGAGI. This sequence was found in a man in his 60s in good health. Material: blood. The chain carries TRBV6-5 and TRBJ2-1, with D hard to call. CDR3 sequence (DNA): TGTGGCCTCCGGAAGAGGCCGGAGAATGAGCAGTTCTTC. This gives the protein CGLRKRPENEQFF.